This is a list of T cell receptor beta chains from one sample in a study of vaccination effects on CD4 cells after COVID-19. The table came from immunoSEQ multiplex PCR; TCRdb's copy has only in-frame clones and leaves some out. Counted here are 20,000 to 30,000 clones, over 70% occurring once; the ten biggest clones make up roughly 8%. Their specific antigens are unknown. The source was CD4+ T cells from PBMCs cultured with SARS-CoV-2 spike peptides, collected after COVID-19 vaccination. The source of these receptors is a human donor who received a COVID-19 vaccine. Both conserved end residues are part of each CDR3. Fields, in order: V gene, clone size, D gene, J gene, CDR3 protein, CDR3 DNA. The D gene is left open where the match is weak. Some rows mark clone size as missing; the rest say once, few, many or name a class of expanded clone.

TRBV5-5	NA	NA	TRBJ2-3	CASSKGGTDTQYF	TGTGCCAGCAGTAAAGGGGGCACAGATACGCAGTATTTT
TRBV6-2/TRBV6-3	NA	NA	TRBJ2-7	CASSYGQSSYEQYF	TGTGCCAGCAGTTACGGGCAGAGCTCCTACGAGCAGTACTTC
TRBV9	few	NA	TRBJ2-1	CASSVGYGAYNEQFF	TGTGCCAGCAGCGTAGGATATGGAGCCTACAATGAGCAGTTCTTC
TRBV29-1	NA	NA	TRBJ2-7	CSVEDGSYEQYF	TGCAGCGTTGAAGATGGGTCCTACGAGCAGTACTTC
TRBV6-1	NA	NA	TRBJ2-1	CASSEVQTYNEQFF	TGTGCCAGCAGTGAAGTCCAGACGTACAATGAGCAGTTCTTC
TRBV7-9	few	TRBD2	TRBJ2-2	CASSPGSLGLAGVGGELFF	TGTGCCAGCAGCCCCGGCAGCCTGGGGCTAGCGGGAGTCGGCGGGGAGCTGTTTTTT
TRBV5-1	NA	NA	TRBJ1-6	CASSLDGSTNSPLHF	TGCGCCAGCAGCTTGGATGGCAGCACCAATTCACCCCTCCACTTT
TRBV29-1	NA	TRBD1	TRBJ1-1	CRAQQGLNTEAFF	TGCAGGGCCCAACAGGGGCTGAACACTGAAGCTTTCTTT
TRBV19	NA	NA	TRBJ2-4	CASSIFFSSGDIQYF	TGTGCCAGTAGTATTTTTTTCTCCTCCGGGGACATTCAGTACTTC
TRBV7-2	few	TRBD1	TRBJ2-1	CASRLPYRDRGYNEQFF	TGTGCCAGCAGGTTACCTTACCGGGACAGGGGGTACAATGAGCAGTTCTTC
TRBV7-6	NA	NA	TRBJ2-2	CASSLVDTGELFF	TGTGCCAGCAGCTTAGTTGACACCGGGGAGCTGTTTTTT
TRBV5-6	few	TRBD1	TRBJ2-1	CASSLYRDRGRSYNEQFF	TGTGCCAGCAGCTTGTACCGGGACAGGGGTCGATCCTACAATGAGCAGTTCTTC
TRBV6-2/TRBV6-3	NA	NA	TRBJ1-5	CASSDVSGYNQPQHF	TGTGCCAGCAGTGACGTTTCAGGGTACAATCAGCCCCAGCATTTT
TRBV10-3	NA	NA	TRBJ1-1	CAISAANTEAFF	TGTGCCATCAGTGCAGCGAACACTGAAGCTTTCTTT
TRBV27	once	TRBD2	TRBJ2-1	CASSYTSEEQFF	TGTGCCAGCAGTTACACTAGCGAAGAGCAGTTCTTC
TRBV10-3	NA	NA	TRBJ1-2	CAISESMAGYGYTF	TGTGCCATCAGTGAGTCGATGGCAGGCTATGGCTACACCTTC
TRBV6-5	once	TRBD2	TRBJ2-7	CASIGLAEFYEQYF	TGTGCCAGCATCGGCCTAGCGGAATTCTACGAGCAGTACTTC
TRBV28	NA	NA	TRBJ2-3	CASSPPARGGTDTQYF	TGTGCCAGCAGCCCCCCCGCCAGGGGAGGCACAGATACGCAGTATTTT
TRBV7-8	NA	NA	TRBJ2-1	CASSLGGLANNEQFF	TGTGCCAGCAGCTTAGGGGGACTGGCAAACAATGAGCAGTTCTTC
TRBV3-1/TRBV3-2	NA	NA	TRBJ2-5	CASSHRTTQETQYF	TGTGCCAGCAGCCATCGGACCACTCAAGAGACCCAGTACTTC
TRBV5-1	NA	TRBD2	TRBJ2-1	CASSLDPWTSVSSYNEQFF	TGCGCCAGCAGCTTGGACCCTTGGACTAGCGTAAGCTCCTACAATGAGCAGTTCTTC
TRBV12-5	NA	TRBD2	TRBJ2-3	CASGLGLAGTDTQYF	TGTGCTAGTGGTTTGGGACTAGCGGGCACAGATACGCAGTATTTT